This is a list of T cell receptor beta chains from one sample in a study of blood T cell repertoires in COVID-19. The method was immunoSEQ multiplex PCR; TCRdb's version includes in-frame clones alone and lacks a portion of them. The data show about 81,000 clones, with approximately 86% seen just once and around 6.6% held by the top ten. The specimen was peripheral blood. The receptors shown here come from a man in his 70s with acute or convalescent COVID-19. The CDR3 runs from the conserved cysteine through the conserved F or W. A D gene is named only where the DNA matches it firmly. Clone size is shown for a subset of rows, as once, few, many or a class of expanded clone.

-,TRBJ1-6,TRBV7-2,-,CASSSTGSYNSPLHF,TGTGCCAGCAGCTCCACGGGCTCCTATAATTCACCCCTCCACTTT
TRBD2,TRBJ2-2,TRBV19,once,CASSLPRIAGDPGTGELFF,TGTGCCAGTAGTCTCCCCCGGATAGCGGGAGACCCTGGAACCGGGGAGCTGTTTTTT
-,TRBJ1-2,TRBV6-6,-,CASSGAYGYTF,TGTGCCAGCAGTGGGGCCTATGGCTACACCTTC
TRBD2,TRBJ2-3,TRBV18,-,CASSPLRGAGDTQYF,TGTGCCAGCTCCCCTCTGCGGGGGGCTGGCGATACGCAGTATTTT
-,TRBJ1-2,TRBV20-1,-,CSARERYGYTF,TGCAGTGCTAGAGAGAGATATGGCTACACCTTC
-,TRBJ2-7,TRBV7-9,-,CASSLQGPYEQYF,TGTGCCAGCAGCTTACAGGGTCCCTACGAGCAGTACTTC
TRBD1,TRBJ1-5,TRBV5-5,-,CASSLFQGAGQPQHF,TGTGCCAGCAGCTTGTTTCAGGGGGCTGGTCAGCCCCAGCATTTT
-,TRBJ1-2,TRBV5-1,-,CASSLAGESNYGYTF,TGCGCCAGCAGCTTGGCGGGGGAGTCTAACTATGGCTACACCTTC
TRBD1,TRBJ1-5,TRBV7-2,-,CASSVQGSSNQPQHF,TGTGCCAGCAGCGTACAGGGGTCTAGCAATCAGCCCCAGCATTTT
TRBD1,TRBJ1-4,TRBV25-1,-,CASSEGQATNEKLFF,TGTGCCAGCAGTGAGGGACAGGCAACTAATGAAAAACTGTTTTTT
TRBD1,TRBJ1-1,TRBV5-6,-,CASSLGRGRAMNTEAFF,TGTGCCAGCAGCTTGGGTAGGGGGCGCGCCATGAACACTGAAGCTTTCTTT
TRBD1,TRBJ2-3,TRBV5-1,-,CASSLRTGQYDTQYF,TGCGCCAGCAGCCTAAGGACAGGGCAATACGATACGCAGTATTTT
TRBD1,TRBJ1-5,TRBV19,-,CASSPKAGQGNQPQHF,TGTGCCAGTAGTCCGAAGGCGGGACAGGGTAATCAGCCCCAGCATTTT
-,TRBJ1-5,TRBV19,-,CASSPTGVGNQPQHF,TGTGCCAGTAGTCCCACCGGGGTGGGCAATCAGCCCCAGCATTTT
TRBD1,TRBJ1-4,TRBV20-1,once,CSASETGVREKLFF,TGCAGTGCTAGTGAGACAGGGGTGAGGGAAAAACTGTTTTTT
-,TRBJ1-1,TRBV5-1,-,CASSLEARQNTEAFF,TGCGCCAGCAGCTTGGAGGCCAGACAGAACACTGAAGCTTTCTTT
-,TRBJ2-6,TRBV19,-,CASRVRSGANVLTF,TGTGCCAGTAGGGTCAGGTCTGGGGCCAACGTCCTGACTTTC
TRBD2,TRBJ2-1,TRBV4-1,-,CASSRGFSGGLSYNEQFF,TGCGCCAGCAGCCGGGGATTTTCGGGGGGGCTATCCTACAATGAGCAGTTCTTC
TRBD1,TRBJ1-1,TRBV20-1,-,CSASGQGTAFF,TGCAGTGCTAGCGGACAGGGTACTGCTTTCTTT
-,TRBJ1-1,TRBV5-1,once,CASSLRQGTEAFF,TGCGCCAGCAGCTTGAGGCAGGGGACTGAAGCTTTCTTT
TRBD1,TRBJ1-2,TRBV28,-,CASSGTAGSYGYTF,TGTGCCAGCAGTGGGACAGCTGGCTCCTATGGCTACACCTTC
TRBD1,TRBJ1-6,TRBV27,-,CASSLSRDRREWSYNSPLHF,TGTGCCAGCAGTTTATCGAGGGACAGGAGGGAATGGTCCTATAATTCACCCCTCCACTTT
-,TRBJ2-1,TRBV11-3,-,CASSLGGTPYNEQFF,TGTGCCAGCAGCTTAGGAGGGACACCTTACAATGAGCAGTTCTTC
-,TRBJ2-2,TRBV6-5,-,CASSSTFSLAGELFF,TGTGCCAGCAGTTCAACCTTCAGTCTGGCTGGGGAGCTGTTTTTT
-,TRBJ2-3,TRBV4-1,-,CASSQGDGGLNTQYF,TGCGCCAGCAGCCAAGGGGATGGGGGCCTGAATACGCAGTATTTT
TRBD1,TRBJ2-7,TRBV7-2,-,CASSSRGLGQGSSREQYF,TGTGCCAGCAGCTCTAGGGGGCTGGGACAGGGGTCGTCCCGGGAGCAGTACTTC
TRBD2,TRBJ2-2,TRBV10-1,-,CASSDQPGGAGELFF,TGCGCCAGCAGTGATCAGCCGGGGGGAGCCGGGGAGCTGTTTTTT